These 3 T cell receptor beta chains originate from one sample sequenced in a study of CD8 T cells in ankylosing spondylitis. TCRdb reprocessed the 5' RACE reads via MiXCR and lists one record per CDR3 protein. This sample carries hundreds of thousands of distinct CDR3 sequences, 12% of them seen once, and the ten largest clones take 0.51%. Study-level points and caveats: A TCR beta motif of 7 to 9 highly homologous variants seemed to mark ankylosing spondylitis blood.

Their cognate antigens are unknown. What was sequenced was blood, either unsorted or a sorted T cell fraction (not recorded which). These receptor sequences come from a male donor with ankylosing spondylitis.

This clonotype appeared a few times. The chain recombines TRBV20-1 with TRBJ2-2; the match to TRBD2 covers 7 bases. Germline V gene data show CDR1 as DFQATT and CDR2 as SNEGSKA (reference sequence). The length of the CDR3 is 14 residues. Unmatched junction bases numbered 4, after V lost 4 bases and J lost 2 bases. CDR3 DNA: TGCAGTGCTACGGGACTAAAAAACACCGGGGAGCTGTTTTTT. Encoded protein: CSATGLKNTGELFF.

This clonotype was detected a few times. This rearrangement joins TRBV20-1 to TRBJ2-3; TRBD2 is a possible D gene (6 bases). Trimming took 0 bases from V and 6 from J, leaving 10 bases between them. The CDR3 is made up of 13 amino acids. CDR1 and CDR2 (germline): DFQATT, SNEGSKA (reference sequence). The CDR3 loop reads CSAREGGQDTQYF. CDR3 coding DNA: TGCAGTGCTAGAGAGGGGGGTCAGGATACGCAGTATTTT.

This clonotype was seen only a few times. V is TRBV6-5 and J is TRBJ1-2; D is unresolved. The CDR3 totals 15 residues. Per germline, CDR1 MNHEY and CDR2 SVGAGI. V was clipped by 0 bases and J by 4 bases, with 12 bases between them. The CDR3 spells CASSYSNPGIYGYTF. CDR3 in DNA: TGTGCCAGCAGTTACTCGAATCCAGGCATCTATGGCTACACCTTC.